This TCR beta chain was identified during a study of T cell changes during pregnancy in multiple sclerosis. The CDR3 consists of 14 residues. Per germline, CDR1 SSHAT and CDR2 FNYEAQ (reference sequence). TCRdb's copy holds only in-frame clones and misses some; the assay was immunoSEQ multiplex PCR. Of about 44,000 clones listed, under 95% were seen once; the top ten hold 0.4% to 0.55%. This clone was observed a single time. Sequence at one end of the junction differs from germline and may be a read error. This specimen includes other DNA sequences encoding the same CDR3. This receptor was obtained from a female donor with multiple sclerosis, enrolled in a pregnancy study. The material sequenced was CD4+ T cells from peripheral blood mononuclear cells, taken in the third trimester of pregnancy. The rearrangement joins TRBV7-7 to TRBJ2-7; 12 bases are a match to TRBD1. Here the CDR3 DNA reads TGTGCTAGCAGCCTGGGACAGGGGGCCTATGAGCAGTACTTC. Translated: CASSLGQGAYEQYF.